This T cell receptor beta chain was observed in a study of blood T cell repertoires in COVID-19. Study information: T cells, B-cell-depleted T cells, or PBMCs provided the cDNA or gDNA that served as material.

Profiled with immunoSEQ multiplex PCR; TCRdb holds only in-frame clones, not every one. This table has about 210,000 clones, roughly 90% appearing once. The trim removed 4 bases at V and 6 bases at J, leaving 11 bases unmatched. Germline V CDR1 and CDR2: MRHNA, SNTAGT. There are 17 residues in the CDR3. This chain uses TRBV6-4 with TRBJ2-2; 10 nucleotides agree with TRBD1. The receptor was isolated from a woman in her 40s with acute or convalescent COVID-19. What was sequenced was peripheral blood. This chain's CDR3 is CASSASPGQGIPGELFF. Here the CDR3 DNA reads TGTGCCAGCAGTGCTTCTCCGGGACAGGGGATTCCCGGGGAGCTGTTTTTT.